This note documents a single T cell receptor beta chain sequence. Its cognate antigen has yet to be identified. Per-base quality was not reported, and no clone a single base away is much larger than it. The data were obtained in a study of patients and donors after allogeneic stem cell transplantation (dated by TCRdb to 2020 to 2021). The germline V gene gives CDR1 as SNHLY and CDR2 as FYNNEI. The junction shows trimming of 1 base on V and 4 bases on J, plus 11 bases between the germline ends. From cysteine to phenylalanine, the CDR3 is 14 amino acids long. Only the CDR3 DNA stays, 42 bases, in frame from base 1. To prepare the library, RT-PCR was applied. TCRdb names NextSeq 550 as the instrument used. TCRdb reworked the public reads: Q25 trimming with fastp, MiXCR clone assembly, productive beta chains retained. When rows share a CDR3 protein, they turn into one entry using the most common DNA and genes. This sample holds 150,000 to 200,000 distinct CDR3 sequences; about 24% were observed only once. The top ten constitute more than 25% of the sample.

The rearrangement joined TRBV2 to TRBJ2-7; the D gene could be TRBD1 or TRBD2, each one agreeing over 5 bases. The sequencing sample was made of blood, either unsorted or a sorted T cell fraction (not recorded which). This TCR was sampled from a human donor who was either an allogeneic HSCT recipient or a stem cell or donor lymphocyte infusion donor (not recorded which). It is not recorded whose cells these are; they may come from a transplant donor. The DNA sequence is given as TGTGCCAGCAGTGAAGTAGGGACCACTTACGAGCAGTACTTC. Its amino acids are CASSEVGTTYEQYF.